This paragraph covers one TCR beta chain sequence. The ends lost 0 bases at V and 4 bases at J; junction bases unmatched: 15. Germline V lookup: CDR1 SGHNT, CDR2 YYREEE (reference sequence). CDR3 length equals 18 residues. Using immunoSEQ multiplex PCR, the repertoire was profiled, and TCRdb retains in-frame clones only, with some absent. Of around 100,000 clones listed, about 89% are singletons. This sample stems from a study of T cell responses to AZD1222 COVID-19 vaccine. The sample was peripheral blood, taken on day 0 of AZD1222 vaccination. This receptor was taken from an adult in good health. The chain combines TRBV5-4 with TRBJ1-1, with 7 bases fitting TRBD1. The CDR3, as DNA: TGTGCCAGCAGCTTGGGCCTACAGGGGCTGATGGGGAGCACTGAAGCTTTCTTT. This encodes CASSLGLQGLMGSTEAFF.